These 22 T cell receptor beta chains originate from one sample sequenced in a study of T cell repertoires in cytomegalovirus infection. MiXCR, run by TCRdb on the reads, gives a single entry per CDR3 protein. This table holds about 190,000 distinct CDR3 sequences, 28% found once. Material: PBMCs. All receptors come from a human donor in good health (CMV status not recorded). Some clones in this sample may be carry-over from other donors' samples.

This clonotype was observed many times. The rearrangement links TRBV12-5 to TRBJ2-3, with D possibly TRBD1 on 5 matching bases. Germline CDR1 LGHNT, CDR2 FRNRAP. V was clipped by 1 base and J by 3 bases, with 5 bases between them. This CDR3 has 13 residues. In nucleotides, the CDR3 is TGTGCTAGTGGTTTGGACAGGACAGATACGCAGTATTTT. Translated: CASGLDRTDTQYF.

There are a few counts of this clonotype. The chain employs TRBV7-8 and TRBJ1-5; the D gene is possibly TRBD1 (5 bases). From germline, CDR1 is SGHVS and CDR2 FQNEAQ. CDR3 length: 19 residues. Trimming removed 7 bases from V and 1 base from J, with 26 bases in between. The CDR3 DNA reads TGTGCCAGCACACCAGGGAAGCTCGACCTCATGTGGAGCAATCAGCCCCAGCATTTT. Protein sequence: CASTPGKLDLMWSNQPQHF.

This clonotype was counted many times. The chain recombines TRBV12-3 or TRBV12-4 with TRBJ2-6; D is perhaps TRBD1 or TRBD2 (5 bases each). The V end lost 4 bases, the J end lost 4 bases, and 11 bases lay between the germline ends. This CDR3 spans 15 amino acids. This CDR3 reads CASSSVGTGANVLTF. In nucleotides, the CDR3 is TGTGCCAGCAGTTCTGTAGGGACCGGGGCCAACGTCCTGACTTTC.

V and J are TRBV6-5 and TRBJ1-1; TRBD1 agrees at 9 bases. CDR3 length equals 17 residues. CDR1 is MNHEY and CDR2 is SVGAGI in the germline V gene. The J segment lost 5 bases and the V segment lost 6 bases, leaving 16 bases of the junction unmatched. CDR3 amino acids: CASSPYAGTGSRTEAFF. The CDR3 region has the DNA TGTGCCAGCAGCCCTTATGCGGGGACAGGGTCGCGAACTGAAGCTTTCTTT.

Here the CDR3 DNA reads TGTGCCAGCAGTTTGTCCCCTAACAGGGATACTGAAGCTTTCTTT. Its protein product is CASSLSPNRDTEAFF. This chain links TRBV12-3 or TRBV12-4 with TRBJ1-1; D is possibly TRBD1 (6 bases). V shed 3 bases and J shed 5 bases, with 16 bases lying between them. The CDR3 contains 15 residues.

CDR3 in amino acids: CASSQTSGTYNEQFF. The CDR3 DNA reads TGTGCCAGCAGCCAGACTAGCGGGACCTACAATGAGCAGTTCTTC. This chain links TRBV7-2 with TRBJ2-1; 11 bases map to TRBD2. This CDR3 spans 15 amino acids. The germline CDR1 and CDR2 sequences are SGHTA and FQGNSA. Trimming at V came to 5 bases and at J to 2 bases, leaving 2 bases not matched to a gene.

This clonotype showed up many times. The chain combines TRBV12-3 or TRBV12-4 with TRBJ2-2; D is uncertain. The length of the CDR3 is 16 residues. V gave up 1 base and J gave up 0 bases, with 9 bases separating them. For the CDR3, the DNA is TGTGCCAGCAGTTTAGGGCAGCCCGCGAACACCGGGGAGCTGTTTTTT. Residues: CASSLGQPANTGELFF.

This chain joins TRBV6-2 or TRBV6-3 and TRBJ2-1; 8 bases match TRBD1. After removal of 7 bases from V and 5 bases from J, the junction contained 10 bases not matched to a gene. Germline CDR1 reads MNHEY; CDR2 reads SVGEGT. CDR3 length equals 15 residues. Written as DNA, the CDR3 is TGTGCCAGCACCCTATTGACAGGGGAAAACAATGAGCAGTTCTTC. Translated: CASTLLTGENNEQFF.

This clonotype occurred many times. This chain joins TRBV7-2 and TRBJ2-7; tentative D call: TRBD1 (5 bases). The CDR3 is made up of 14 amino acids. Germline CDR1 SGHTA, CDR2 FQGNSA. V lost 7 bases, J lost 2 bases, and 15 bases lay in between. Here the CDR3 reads CASTPKRGPYEQYF. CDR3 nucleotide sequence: TGTGCCAGCACCCCAAAAAGGGGTCCCTACGAGCAGTACTTC.

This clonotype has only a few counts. In nucleotides, the CDR3 is TGTGCCAGCTCACACAATGAAGAGAAAGGGGGGGACACTGAAGCTTTCTTT. It is translated as CASSHNEEKGGDTEAFF. This chain uses TRBV18 with TRBJ1-1, with D maybe TRBD1 (6 bases). In germline, CDR1 is KGHSH, CDR2 LQKENI. V was pared by 4 bases and J by 3 bases, with 21 bases between. The CDR3 covers 17 residues.

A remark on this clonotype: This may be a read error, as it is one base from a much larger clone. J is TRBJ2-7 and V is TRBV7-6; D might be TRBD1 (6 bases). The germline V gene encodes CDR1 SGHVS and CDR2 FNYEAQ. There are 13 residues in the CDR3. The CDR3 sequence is CASSSGTPYAQYF. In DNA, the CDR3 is TGTGCCAGCAGCTCCGGGACACCCTACGCGCAGTACTTC.

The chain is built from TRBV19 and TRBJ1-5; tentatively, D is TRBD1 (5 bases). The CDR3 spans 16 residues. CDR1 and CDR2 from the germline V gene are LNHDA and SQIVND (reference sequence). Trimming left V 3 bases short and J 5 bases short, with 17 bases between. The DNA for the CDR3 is TGTGCCAGTAGTATTAGGAGGGGACCTGGGTATCAGCCCCAGCATTTT. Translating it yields CASSIRRGPGYQPQHF.

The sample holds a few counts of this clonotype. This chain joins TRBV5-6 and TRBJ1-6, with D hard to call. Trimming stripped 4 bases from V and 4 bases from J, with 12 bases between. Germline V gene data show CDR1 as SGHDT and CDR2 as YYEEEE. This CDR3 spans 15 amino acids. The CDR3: CASSVSGRYNSPLHF. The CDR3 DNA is TGTGCCAGCAGCGTATCCGGACGTTATAATTCACCCCTCCACTTT.

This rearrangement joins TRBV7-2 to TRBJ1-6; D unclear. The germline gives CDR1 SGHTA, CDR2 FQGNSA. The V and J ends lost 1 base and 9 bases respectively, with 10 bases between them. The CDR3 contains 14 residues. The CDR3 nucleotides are TGTGCCAGCAGCTTAGACGCCTGGGGTTCACCCCTCCACTTT. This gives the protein CASSLDAWGSPLHF.

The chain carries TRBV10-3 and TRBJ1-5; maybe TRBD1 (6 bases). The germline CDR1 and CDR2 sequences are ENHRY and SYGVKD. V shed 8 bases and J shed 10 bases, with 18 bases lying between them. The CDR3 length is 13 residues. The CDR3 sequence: CAIGQSGSHPQHF. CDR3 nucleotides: TGTGCCATCGGACAGTCGGGGAGTCACCCCCAGCATTTT.

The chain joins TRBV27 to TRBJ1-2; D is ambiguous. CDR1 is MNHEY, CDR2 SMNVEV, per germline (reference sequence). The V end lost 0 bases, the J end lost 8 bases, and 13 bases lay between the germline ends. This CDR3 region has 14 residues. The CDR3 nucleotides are TGTGCCAGCAGTTTATCGAGTAGGACGAGAGGCTACACCTTC. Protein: CASSLSSRTRGYTF.

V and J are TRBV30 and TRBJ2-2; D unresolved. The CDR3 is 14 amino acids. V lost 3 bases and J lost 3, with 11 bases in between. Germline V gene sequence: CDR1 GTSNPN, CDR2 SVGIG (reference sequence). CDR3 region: CAWSAGVDTGELFF. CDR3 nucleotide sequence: TGTGCCTGGAGCGCTGGGGTGGACACCGGGGAGCTGTTTTTT.

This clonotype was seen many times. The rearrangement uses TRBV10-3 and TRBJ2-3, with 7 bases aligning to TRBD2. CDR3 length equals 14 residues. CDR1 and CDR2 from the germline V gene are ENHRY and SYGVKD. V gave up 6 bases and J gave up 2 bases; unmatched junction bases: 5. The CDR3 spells CAISLAENTDTQYF. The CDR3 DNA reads TGTGCCATCAGCCTAGCGGAAAACACAGATACGCAGTATTTT.

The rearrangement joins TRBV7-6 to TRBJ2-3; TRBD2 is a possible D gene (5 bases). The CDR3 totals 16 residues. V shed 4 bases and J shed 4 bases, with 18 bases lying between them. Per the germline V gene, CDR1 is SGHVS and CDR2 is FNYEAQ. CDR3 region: CASSCGEASSPDTQYF. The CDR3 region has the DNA TGTGCCAGCAGCTGCGGAGAGGCCTCTAGCCCAGATACGCAGTATTTT.

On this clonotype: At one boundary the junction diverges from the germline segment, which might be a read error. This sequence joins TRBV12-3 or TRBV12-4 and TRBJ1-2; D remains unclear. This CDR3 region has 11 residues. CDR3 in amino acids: CDSKGSGGYTF. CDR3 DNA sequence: TGTGACAGCAAGGGTAGCGGGGGCTACACCTTC.

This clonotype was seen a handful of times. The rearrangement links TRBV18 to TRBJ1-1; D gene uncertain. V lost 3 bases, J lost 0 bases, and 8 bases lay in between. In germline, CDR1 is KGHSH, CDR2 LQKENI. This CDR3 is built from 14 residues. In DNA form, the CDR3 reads TGTGCCAGCTCACCCCTATCATTGAACACTGAAGCTTTCTTT. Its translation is CASSPLSLNTEAFF.

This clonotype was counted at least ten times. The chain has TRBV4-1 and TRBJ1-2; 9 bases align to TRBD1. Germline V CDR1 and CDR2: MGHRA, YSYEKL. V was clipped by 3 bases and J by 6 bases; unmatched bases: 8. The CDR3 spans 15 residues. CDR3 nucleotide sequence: TGCGCCAGCAGCCAGGATAACAGGGGGCGGCATGGCTACACCTTC. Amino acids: CASSQDNRGRHGYTF.